Listed here is a single T cell receptor (beta chain). The antigen is unknown. Profiling that covered TCR beta VDJ and CDR3 relied on genomic DNA as its template. Via MiXCR, TCRdb re-called the reads, giving one row per CDR3 protein. Among 200,000 to 250,000 distinct CDR3 sequences listed, 60% to 65% were seen once. V lost 5 bases, J lost 6 bases, and 10 bases lay in between. CDR3 size: 12 residues. The germline V gene encodes CDR1 MGHDK and CDR2 SYGVNS. The data are from a study of CD8+CD57+ T cells in acquired aplastic anemia. Study-level background: An average of roughly 3 ug of DNA was obtained from sorted CD4+ and CD8+ cells. For CD4+ cells, healthy donors had an average of around 9.9 million reads. General study points: Patient and control CD8+ Simpson's diversity was not significantly different. It was found that twenty-nine CD8+ CDR3 sequences were shared between patients and controls.

Specimen: sorted CD4+, CD8+, or CD8+CD57+ T cells (not recorded which) from PBMCs. This sequence was found in a human donor in good health. The chain joins TRBV25-1 to TRBJ1-1; D is ambiguous. The DNA for the CDR3 is TGTGCCAGCAGTCACCCTGGGGCTGAAGCTTTCTTT. It translates to CASSHPGAEAFF. The full variable domain, rest sourced from reference TRBV25-1 and TRBJ1-1, is EADIYQTPRYLVIGTGKKITLECSQTMGHDKMYWYQQDPGMELHLIHYSYGVNSTEKGDLSSESTVSRIRTEHFPLTLESARPSHTSQYLCASSHPGAEAFFGQGTRLTVV.